Reported below is one TCR beta chain. Its recognized antigen is unknown. No base quality information exists; no much larger clone differs at one position. This sample stems from a study of T cell responses to AZD1222 COVID-19 vaccine (dated by TCRdb to about 2021). For the wider study: A total of 230 to 250 trial participants underwent TCR sequencing, of whom 207 had received two doses of AZD1222 and approximately 25 had received two doses of the MenACWY control vaccine. Trial participants were enrolled into age subgroups of 18-55, 56-69 and 70-plus years, which contained 148, 28 and 57 TCR-sequenced participants, respectively.

The CDR3 regions of human TCRbeta chains were analyzed by immunosequencing. The paper's data handling went like this. TCRs in the repertoires were compared against a reference library of SARS-CoV-2-specific TCRs that had been generated with the MIRA antigen-specificity platform. Breadth was defined as the fraction of unique TCRs that were SARS-CoV-2-associated. Depth was defined as the fraction of total T cells that were SARS-CoV-2-associated. Using the MIRA data, each spike-specific TCR was mapped to the spike region that the TCR reacts to and placed in a CD4 or CD8 class. Log10-transformed breadth and depth values were compared by one-way ANOVA with Sidak's multiple comparisons tests. TCRdb limited this immuneACCESS table to in-frame rearrangements with V and J called. A share of clones is missing; checked studies link under half to unresolved V genes, and the rest is unexplained. V and J calls and clone size are given by that table; D and trimming were obtained from the DNA. The sample table shows about 150,000 clones, and just over 90% are seen once. The ten top clones hold approximately 1.2% of the sample.

General conclusions and limits of the study: After two AZD1222 doses, both the breadth and the depth of spike-specific TCRs were significantly higher than at day 0 and than in MenACWY recipients. Because no day 14 peak-response samples were available, the repertoires could be characterized only after the peak T cell response. The 56-69-year group was small, and its depth increase did not reach significance, likely because of low power. Reportedly, almost half of the unique spike-specific TCRs recognized epitopes lying outside the regions that are mutated in the B.1.351 and B.1.1.7 variants. Vaccine-associated CD4 TCRs spanned the whole spike protein, with dominant responses in regions 160-218 and 743-854. Participants were mostly white British, with more females than males. The authors suggested clonal diversity may have been underestimated. Conclusions about previously exposed vaccinees were limited because only six or seven AZD1222 recipients were SARS-CoV-2 seropositive at baseline.

This sample's time point label indicates: about 28 days (+/-7) after the second vaccine dose. AZD1222 recipients given second doses at about 4 weeks or at about 12 weeks were pooled, since spike-specific TCR depth and breadth were not found to differ between the two schedules. Vaccinee samples were obtained from the UK trials COV001 and COV002, which included a single-blind randomized controlled phase 2/3 trial of AZD1222 (ChAdOx1 nCoV-19) in healthy adults. Trial participant PBMC samples were collected at day 0 and day 28 after the second dose for TCRbeta chain sequencing. This TCR came from an adult who received the AZD1222 COVID-19 vaccine. Sequencing was performed on peripheral blood, taken 28 days after the second AZD1222 dose.

The nucleotide sequence reads as follows: TGTGCCAGCAGTGAAGAGGCGGTGGGCAATGAGCAGTTCTTC. It translates as CASSEEAVGNEQFF. This chain joins TRBV2 to TRBJ2-1, with the D segment identity uncertain. The CDR3 measures 14 amino acids from cysteine to phenylalanine. Only the CDR3 DNA is retained, 42 bases long and in frame from the first base. CDR1 is given as SNHLY and CDR2 as FYNNEI, both from the germline V gene. V gives up 1 base and J gives up 6 bases, and the segment between their germline ends measures 10 bases.